The clone carrying this TCR beta chain occurred a few times. The source of the sample is a study of blood T cells in healthy people across ages. The ends lost 4 bases at V and 6 bases at J; junction bases unmatched: 8. From germline, CDR1 is SGHAT and CDR2 FQNNGV. There are 16 residues in the CDR3. For the second PCR, which ran for 7 to 11 cycles, a sample-barcoded 5' primer and a J-beta primer mix were used. MiXCR, applied by TCRdb to the 5' RACE reads, yields one record per CDR3 protein. The repertoire consists of 1.5 million to 2 million distinct CDR3 sequences, with more than 35% occurring once and the leading ten covering approximately 22%.

The genes are TRBV11-2 and TRBJ2-1; TRBD2 matches at 11 bases. Source material: blood. The clonotype was recovered from a human donor in good health. CDR3 in DNA: TGTGCCAGCAGCTCTCAGGGACTAGCGGCGCCCAATGAGCAGTTCTTC. As protein: CASSSQGLAAPNEQFF.